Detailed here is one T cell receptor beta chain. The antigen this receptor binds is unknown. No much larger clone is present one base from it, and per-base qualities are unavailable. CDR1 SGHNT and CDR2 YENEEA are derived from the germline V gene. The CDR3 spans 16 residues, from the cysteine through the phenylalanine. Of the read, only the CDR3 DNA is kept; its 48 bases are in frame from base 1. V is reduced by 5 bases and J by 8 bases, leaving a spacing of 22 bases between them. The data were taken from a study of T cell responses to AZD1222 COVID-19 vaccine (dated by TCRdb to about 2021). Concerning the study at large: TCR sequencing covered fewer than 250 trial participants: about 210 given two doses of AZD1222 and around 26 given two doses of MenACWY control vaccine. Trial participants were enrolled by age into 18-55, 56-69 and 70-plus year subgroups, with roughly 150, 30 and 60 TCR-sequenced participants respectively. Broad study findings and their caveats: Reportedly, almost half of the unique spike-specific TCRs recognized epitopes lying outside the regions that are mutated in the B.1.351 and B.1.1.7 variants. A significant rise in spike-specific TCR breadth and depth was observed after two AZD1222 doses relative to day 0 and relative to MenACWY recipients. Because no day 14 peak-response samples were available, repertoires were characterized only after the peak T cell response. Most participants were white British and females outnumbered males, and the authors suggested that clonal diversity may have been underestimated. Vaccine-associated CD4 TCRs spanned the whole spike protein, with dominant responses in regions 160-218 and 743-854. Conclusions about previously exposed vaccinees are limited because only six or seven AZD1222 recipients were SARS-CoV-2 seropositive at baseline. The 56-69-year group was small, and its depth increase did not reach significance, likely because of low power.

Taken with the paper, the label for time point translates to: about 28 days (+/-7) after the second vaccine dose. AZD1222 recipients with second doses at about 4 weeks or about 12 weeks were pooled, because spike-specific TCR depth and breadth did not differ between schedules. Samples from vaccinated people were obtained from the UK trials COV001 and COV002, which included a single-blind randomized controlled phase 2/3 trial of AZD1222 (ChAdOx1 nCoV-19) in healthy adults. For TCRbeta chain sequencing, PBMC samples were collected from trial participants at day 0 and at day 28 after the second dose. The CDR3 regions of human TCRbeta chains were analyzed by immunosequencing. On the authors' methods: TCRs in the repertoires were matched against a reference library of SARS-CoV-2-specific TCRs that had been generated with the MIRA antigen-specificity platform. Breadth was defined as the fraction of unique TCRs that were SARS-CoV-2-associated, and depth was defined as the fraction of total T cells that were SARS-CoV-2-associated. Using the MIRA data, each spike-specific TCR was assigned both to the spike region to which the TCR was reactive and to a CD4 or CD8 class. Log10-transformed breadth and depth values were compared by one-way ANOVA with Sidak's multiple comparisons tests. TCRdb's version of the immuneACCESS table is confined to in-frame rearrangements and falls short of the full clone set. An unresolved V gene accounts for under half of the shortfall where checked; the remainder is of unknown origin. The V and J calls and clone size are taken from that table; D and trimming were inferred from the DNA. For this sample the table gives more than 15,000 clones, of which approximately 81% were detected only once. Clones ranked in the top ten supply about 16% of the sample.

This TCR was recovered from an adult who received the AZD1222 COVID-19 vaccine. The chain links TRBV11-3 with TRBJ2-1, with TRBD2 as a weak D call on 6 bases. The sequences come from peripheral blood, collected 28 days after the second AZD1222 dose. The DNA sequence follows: TGTGCCAGCAGCCCAGGGAGAACTTCCTGGGAGGATGAGCAGTTCTTC. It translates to CASSPGRTSWEDEQFF.